This paragraph reports one T cell receptor (beta chain). Its antigen is unidentified. This record comes from a study of cytomegalovirus exposure and HLA in healthy donors. General study findings and limits: Presence/absence analyses assumed roughly uniform sequencing depth across donors, which may not hold.

Germline V CDR1 and CDR2: MNHNY, SVGAGI (reference sequence). The CDR3 runs 14 residues. V lost 7 bases, J lost 1 base, and 14 bases lay in between. Researchers ran the PCR with 60 Vbeta and 13 Jbeta primers. This table comes from immunoSEQ multiplex PCR, and its TCRdb copy is limited to in-frame clones, with some not included. The data show about 95,000 clones, about 86% seen once. The gene calls are TRBV6-6 and TRBJ2-7; the D gene is possibly TRBD2 (5 bases). The sample consisted of PBMCs. The receptor comes from a woman aged 70-85 years in good health and CMV-seropositive. The CDR3 DNA reads as TGTGCCAGCACCTCAGACGGGATTTCCTACGAGCAGTACTTC. Amino acid sequence: CASTSDGISYEQYF.